This T cell receptor beta chain appears in the sequencing data of a study of shared clonotypes between healthy human individuals. Assay used: immunoSEQ multiplex PCR; TCRdb lists only in-frame clones, some missing. The sample yields approximately 740,000 clones, more than 85% seen once. This CDR3 is 14 amino acids long. The V gene's germline CDR1 is LNHDA and CDR2 SQIVND (reference sequence). Trimming took off 4 bases at V and 0 bases at J, with 10 bases between the two ends. CD45RO-negative CD8 cells positively selected for CCR7 made up the naive population, which excluded terminally differentiated effector memory CD45RA+ cells.

Sequenced: naive CD8+ T cells sorted from blood. This TCR came from a man aged 25-40 years in good health. J is TRBJ2-7 and V is TRBV19, with D perhaps matching TRBD1 (5 bases). The CDR3 is CASSTTTDSYEQYF. The CDR3 bases are TGTGCCAGTAGTACCACGACAGACTCCTACGAGCAGTACTTC.